Listed below are T cell receptor beta chains from one sample, sequenced in a study of shared clonotypes between healthy human individuals. Measured with immunoSEQ multiplex PCR; TCRdb has only the in-frame clones, and not every one. The sample lists some 630,000 clones, about 95% occurring once. The sequencing sample was made of naive CD8+ T cells sorted from blood. The receptors originated from a woman aged 25-40 years in good health. The CDR3 runs from the conserved cysteine through the conserved F or W. A D gene is named only where the DNA matches it firmly. Some rows mark clone size as missing; the rest say once, few, many or name a class of expanded clone.

clone size | D gene | J gene | V gene | CDR3 protein | CDR3 DNA
NA | NA | TRBJ2-1 | TRBV6-5 | CASNAGKYYNEQFF | TGTGCCAGCAACGCTGGGAAGTATTACAATGAGCAGTTCTTC
NA | TRBD1 | TRBJ1-2 | TRBV2 | CASSDGRGQGGGYTF | TGTGCCAGCAGTGACGGAAGGGGACAGGGCGGAGGCTACACCTTC
NA | NA | TRBJ1-5 | TRBV19 | CASSIEDSPNQPQHF | TGTGCCAGTAGTATAGAGGACAGCCCCAATCAGCCCCAGCATTTT
NA | TRBD1 | TRBJ2-1 | TRBV9 | CASSVEGTGDNEQFF | TGTGCCAGCAGCGTAGAGGGGACAGGCGACAATGAGCAGTTCTTC
NA | NA | TRBJ2-1 | TRBV2 | CASSEAAHSYNEQFF | TGTGCCAGCAGTGAAGCGGCTCACTCCTACAATGAGCAGTTCTTC
NA | TRBD2 | TRBJ2-7 | TRBV15 | CATSRDLSAGAYEQYF | TGTGCCACCAGCAGAGATTTGTCAGCGGGGGCCTACGAGCAGTACTTC
few | NA | TRBJ2-2 | TRBV10-1 | CASSDPRTDIGNTGELFF | TGCGCCAGCAGTGACCCTCGAACGGACATCGGCAACACCGGGGAGCTGTTTTTT
once | NA | TRBJ2-1 | TRBV9 | CASSVEEYSNEQFF | TGTGCCAGCAGCGTGGAAGAATACTCCAATGAGCAGTTCTTC
NA | TRBD1 | TRBJ2-6 | TRBV10-2 | CASGWTGSSLGANVLTF | TGCGCCAGCGGATGGACAGGGAGCTCTTTGGGGGCCAACGTCCTGACTTTC
NA | NA | TRBJ2-1 | TRBV2 | CASKGEDYRQFF | TGTGCCAGCAAAGGTGAGGACTACCGTCAGTTCTTC
NA | NA | TRBJ1-5 | TRBV4-1 | CASSRVYSNNQPQHF | TGCGCCAGCAGCCGCGTGTACAGCAACAATCAGCCCCAGCATTTT
NA | NA | TRBJ2-7 | TRBV7-2 | CASSLSVGYEQYF | TGTGCCAGCAGCTTATCAGTGGGCTACGAGCAGTACTTC
NA | NA | TRBJ2-7 | TRBV2 | CASSERPHEQYF | TGTGCCAGCAGTGAGAGGCCCCACGAGCAGTACTTC